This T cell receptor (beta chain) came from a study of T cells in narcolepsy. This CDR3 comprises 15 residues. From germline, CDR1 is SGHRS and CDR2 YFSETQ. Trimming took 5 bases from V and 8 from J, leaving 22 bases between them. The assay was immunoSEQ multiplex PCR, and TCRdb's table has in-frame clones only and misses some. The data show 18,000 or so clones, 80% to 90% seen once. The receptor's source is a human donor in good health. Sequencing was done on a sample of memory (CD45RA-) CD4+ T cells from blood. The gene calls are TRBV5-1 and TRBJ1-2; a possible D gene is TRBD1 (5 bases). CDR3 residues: CASSMNWGRSDGYTF. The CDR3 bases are TGCGCCAGCAGTATGAACTGGGGACGCTCCGACGGCTACACCTTC.